The 20 T cell receptor beta chains given below trace back to one sample, sequenced in a study of technical replicates of blood from a handful of donors. Data came from immunoSEQ multiplex PCR; TCRdb stores just in-frame clones and leaves some out. The data contain about 97,000 clones, 95% to 97% of them seen just once; the ten biggest clones take up roughly 0.33%. Material for sequencing was T cells isolated from PBMCs. These TCRs come from a human donor in good health.

The chain couples TRBV7-3 to TRBJ2-1; 7 positions agree with TRBD2. The CDR3 is 14 amino acids. Germline V lookup: CDR1 SGHTA, CDR2 FQGTGA. V shed 5 bases and J 5 bases; nucleotides not matched to a gene: 6. DNA of the CDR3: TGTGCCAGCAGCCCTACCGGGACTAACAATGAGCAGTTCTTC. Translated: CASSPTGTNNEQFF.

This rearrangement joins TRBV5-1 to TRBJ2-1, with a tentative D call TRBD1 (5 bases). CDR3 size: 17 residues. Per germline, CDR1 SGHRS and CDR2 YFSETQ. V was trimmed by 0 bases and J by 0 bases, leaving 13 bases between them. The CDR3 DNA reads as TGCGCCAGCAGCTTGGGGCGGACACCTAGCTCCTACAATGAGCAGTTCTTC. Translating gives CASSLGRTPSSYNEQFF.

J is TRBJ2-7 and V is TRBV11-3; the D gene is possibly TRBD1 (5 bases). V was clipped by 3 bases and J by 3 bases, with 9 bases between them. The length of the CDR3 is 13 residues. Germline CDR1 and CDR2: SGHNT and YENEEA. CDR3 region: CASSLEQVYEQYF. CDR3 nucleotide sequence: TGTGCCAGCAGCTTGGAACAGGTCTACGAGCAGTACTTC.

This clone appeared a single time. This rearrangement joins TRBV27 to TRBJ1-5, with TRBD1 identical over 7 bases. CDR3 length: 15 amino acids. From germline, CDR1 is MNHEY and CDR2 SMNVEV (reference sequence). V shed 6 bases, J shed 2 bases, and the junction held 7 bases outside the gene matches. In DNA, the CDR3 is TGTGCCAGCAGAAGATCAGGGACAGGCAATCAGCCCCAGCATTTT. Protein sequence: CASRRSGTGNQPQHF.

The rearrangement uses TRBV10-2 and TRBJ2-1; D is perhaps TRBD2 (5 bases). CDR3 length: 15 amino acids. Germline lookup yields CDR1 WSHSY and CDR2 SAAADI. Trimming stripped 3 bases from V and 4 bases from J, with 13 bases between. CDR3 sequence: CASSDLLEQYNEQFF. The CDR3 DNA follows: TGCGCCAGCAGTGACCTACTAGAACAGTACAATGAGCAGTTCTTC.

The CDR3 DNA reads TGTGCCGGGAGAAGGACAGGGATAAACTATGGCTACACCTTC. Translated, it gives CAGRRTGINYGYTF. The chain uses TRBV6-1 and TRBJ1-2; 8 nucleotides align to TRBD1. Germline trimming cut 11 bases from V and 2 bases from J; bases unmatched to any gene: 10. From germline, CDR1 is MNHNS and CDR2 SASEGT. This CDR3 has 14 amino acids.

A remark on this clone: One end of the junction varies from germline; a read error may be responsible. DNA for the CDR3: TGTGCCAGCAGTCCCCCCTCAGGGCGGAACCCTGAAGCTTTCTTT. Protein sequence: CASSPPSGRNPEAFF. The chain links TRBV6-5 to TRBJ1-1; weak D call: TRBD1 (5 bases). Germline assignment: CDR1 MNHEY and CDR2 SVGAGI. The CDR3 runs 15 residues.

The V call is TRBV6-1, the J call TRBJ2-1, with D uncertain. V lost 3 bases and J lost 0, with 12 bases in between. Per germline, CDR1 MNHNS and CDR2 SASEGT. The CDR3 is 16 amino acids. CDR3 protein: CASSELSESSYNEQFF. CDR3 sequence (DNA): TGTGCCAGCAGTGAGTTGAGCGAGAGCTCCTACAATGAGCAGTTCTTC.

The chain couples TRBV9 to TRBJ2-5, with 9 bases lining up with TRBD2. Unmatched junction bases numbered 13, after V lost 3 bases and J lost 4 bases. CDR1 is SGDLS, CDR2 YYNGEE, per germline. The CDR3 totals 17 residues. As DNA, the CDR3 is TGTGCCAGCAGCGCGACCCCGGGCCTAGCGGGAAGAGAGACCCAGTACTTC. Translating gives CASSATPGLAGRETQYF.

The CDR3 sequence is CASTKDRVLTTNEKLFF. In DNA, the CDR3 is TGTGCCAGCACCAAGGACAGGGTCTTGACAACTAATGAAAAACTGTTTTTT. The V call is TRBV2, the J call TRBJ1-4, with 8 bases that match TRBD1. Germline loops: CDR1 SNHLY, CDR2 FYNNEI. The CDR3 totals 17 residues. The J segment lost 0 bases and the V segment lost 7 bases, leaving 10 bases of the junction unmatched.

This clone was observed a single time. The V and J genes are TRBV7-3 and TRBJ2-3; D is uncertain. Germline V lookup: CDR1 SGHTA, CDR2 FQGTGA. The CDR3 spans 14 residues. Trimming cost V 8 bases and J 4 bases, with 16 bases left between them. The CDR3 is CASGQAMASDTQYF. The CDR3 DNA sequence: TGTGCCAGCGGGCAGGCAATGGCTTCAGATACGCAGTATTTT.

The V gene is TRBV7-9, the J gene TRBJ1-1; D not resolved. This CDR3 region has 13 residues. V lost 0 bases to trimming and J lost 7 bases, with 9 bases between them. Germline lookup yields CDR1 SEHNR and CDR2 FQNEAQ (reference sequence). The CDR3 region has the DNA TGTGCCAGCAGCTTAGCCTTGGCCAGTGAAGCTTTCTTT. Its translation is CASSLALASEAFF.

The J gene is TRBJ1-2, the V gene TRBV5-8; TRBD1 agrees at 9 bases. The CDR3 loop spans 12 amino acids. CDR1 is SGHTS and CDR2 is YDEGEE in the germline V gene. The junction had 6 bases not matched to a gene; V was cut back by 8 bases and J by 7 bases. Here the CDR3 reads CARKQGAIGYTF. Written as DNA, the CDR3 is TGTGCCAGGAAACAGGGGGCAATTGGCTACACCTTC.

The chain carries TRBV5-6 and TRBJ2-1; TRBD1 matches 9 bases. V was clipped by 5 bases and J by 5 bases; unmatched bases: 8. Germline V lookup: CDR1 SGHDT, CDR2 YYEEEE. The CDR3 has 15 residues. CDR3 in amino acids: CASSSLGQGNNEQFF. CDR3 bases: TGTGCCAGCAGTTCCCTTGGACAGGGGAACAATGAGCAGTTCTTC.

This rearrangement joins TRBV10-3 to TRBJ1-1; 7 nucleotides match TRBD1. CDR1 is ENHRY, CDR2 SYGVKD, per germline. The junction had 6 bases not matched to a gene; V was cut back by 4 bases and J by 4 bases. This CDR3 spans 14 amino acids. The CDR3 loop is CAISVGGQFTEAFF. CDR3 in DNA: TGTGCCATCAGTGTAGGGGGACAGTTCACTGAAGCTTTCTTT.

CDR3 residues: CASSFGLAGGAEQFF. The CDR3 bases are TGTGCCAGCAGCTTCGGGCTAGCGGGAGGGGCTGAGCAGTTCTTC. V and J are TRBV7-2 and TRBJ2-1; TRBD2 matches 12 bases. Germline trimming cut 3 bases from V and 9 bases from J; bases unmatched to any gene: 6. The germline V gene has CDR1 SGHTA and CDR2 FQGNSA. This CDR3 is built from 15 residues.

The gene calls are TRBV5-4 and TRBJ2-5; D gene ambiguous. There are 14 residues in the CDR3. V dropped 4 bases and J dropped 0 bases, with 10 bases sitting between them. CDR1 is SGHNT and CDR2 is YYREEE in the germline V gene (reference sequence). CDR3 bases: TGTGCCAGCAGCGATAGACTGGACCAAGAGACCCAGTACTTC. It is translated as CASSDRLDQETQYF. The complete variable domain, with remaining parts taken from reference TRBV5-4 and TRBJ2-5, reads ETGVTQSPTHLIKTRGQQVTLRCSSQSGHNTVSWYQQALGQGPQFIFQYYREEENGRGNFPPRFSGLQFPNYSSELNVNALELDDSALYLCASSDRLDQETQYFGPGTRLLVL.

The J gene is TRBJ2-7, the V gene TRBV28, with D possibly TRBD2 on 5 matching bases. Trimming removed 7 bases at V and 2 bases at J, with 18 bases between. The CDR3 extends over 15 amino acids. Germline CDR1 is MDHEN and CDR2 is SYDVKM. The CDR3 nucleotides read TGTGCCAGCACCGCCCGTGTAGTGCGGGCCTACGAGCAGTACTTC. This sequence encodes CASTARVVRAYEQYF.

This clone occurred once. The rearrangement links TRBV6-5 to TRBJ1-1, with TRBD1 matching over 8 bases. CDR3 length equals 15 residues. Germline CDR1 MNHEY, CDR2 SVGAGI. V trimming: 6 bases; J trimming: 2 bases; junction bases outside the gene matches: 8. As DNA, the CDR3 is TGTGCCAGCAGCTTTGACGGACAGGGCAACACTGAAGCTTTCTTT. It translates to CASSFDGQGNTEAFF.

This clone was seen only once. The chain's CDR3 is CASSPGQLNTEAFF. CDR3 coding DNA: TGTGCCAGCAGCCCAGGACAGCTGAACACTGAAGCTTTCTTT. This chain joins TRBV13 and TRBJ1-1, with TRBD1 as a possible D gene (6 bases). The germline CDR1 and CDR2 sequences are PRHDT and FYEKMQ (reference sequence). The CDR3 extends over 14 amino acids. Between the trimmed V and J ends, which lost 5 bases and 0 bases, there was a span of 10 bases.